Sequencing of this TCR delta chain was carried out in a study of gamma-delta T cells after stem cell transplantation. In germline, CDR1 is GEAIGNYY, CDR2 EKD. This CDR3 contains 21 residues. TCRdb re-called the RT-PCR reads via CATT. Of approximately 2,700 delta-chain clones listed, roughly a fifth were seen once; the top ten hold roughly a quarter. Points on this clone: A single base is all that separates this from a far larger clone, so a read error is likely.

The sequenced sample consisted of gamma-delta T cells. The chain is built from TRDV2 and TRDJ1; 13 nucleotides align to TRDD3. The receptor was derived from a human donor. It is not recorded whose cells these are; they may come from a transplant donor. CDR3 residues: CACDTLYTGGYEVFNTDQLIF. Here the CDR3 DNA reads TGTGCCTGTGACACCTTATACACTGGGGGATACGAAGTGTTTAACACCGATCAACTCATCTTT.